Only a few counts were recorded for the clone carrying this TCR beta chain. Its target is unknown. The study ran its PCR with 60 Vbeta and 13 Jbeta primers. Assay used: immunoSEQ multiplex PCR; TCRdb lists only in-frame clones, some missing. This table holds around 97,000 clones, roughly 9.4% found once. The data were taken from a study of cytomegalovirus exposure and HLA in healthy donors. Study conclusions and caveats: The likely origin of a cluster of highly shared sequence variants was a sequencing artifact. Data from an earlier analysis indicated that most TCR beta V segments were productive either about 90% or about 30% of the time.

Trimming cost V 3 bases and J 2 bases; bases outside gene matches: 10. Germline CDR1 is SGDLS and CDR2 is YYNGEE. The CDR3 spans 16 residues. The rearrangement links TRBV9 to TRBJ2-7, with 8 bases matching TRBD2. The clonotype originates from a man aged 45-60 years in good health and CMV-seropositive. Sequencing was done on a sample of PBMCs. CDR3 in DNA: TGTGCCAGCAGCGCCGGAGGTGCGGGAGGTCCCTACGAGCAGTACTTC. As protein: CASSAGGAGGPYEQYF.